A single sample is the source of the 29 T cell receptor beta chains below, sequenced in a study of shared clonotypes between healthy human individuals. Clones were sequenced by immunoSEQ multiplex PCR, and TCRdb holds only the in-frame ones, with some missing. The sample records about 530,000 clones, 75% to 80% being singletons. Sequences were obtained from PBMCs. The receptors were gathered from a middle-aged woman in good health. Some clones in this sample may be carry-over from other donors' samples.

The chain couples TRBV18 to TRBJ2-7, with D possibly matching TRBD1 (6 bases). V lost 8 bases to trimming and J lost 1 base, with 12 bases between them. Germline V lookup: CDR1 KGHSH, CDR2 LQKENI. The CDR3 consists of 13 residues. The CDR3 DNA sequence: TGTGCCAGCAAAAGCGGACAGTCCTACGAGCAGTACTTC. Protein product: CASKSGQSYEQYF.

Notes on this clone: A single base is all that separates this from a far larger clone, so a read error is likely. CDR3 in DNA: TGTGCCAGCAGCCCTCAGCCCCAGGAGACCCAGCACTTC. This sequence encodes CASSPQPQETQHF. The chain uses TRBV6-6 and TRBJ2-5; no definite D call. The CDR3 contains 13 residues. The germline CDR1 and CDR2 sequences are MNHNY and SVGAGI (reference sequence).

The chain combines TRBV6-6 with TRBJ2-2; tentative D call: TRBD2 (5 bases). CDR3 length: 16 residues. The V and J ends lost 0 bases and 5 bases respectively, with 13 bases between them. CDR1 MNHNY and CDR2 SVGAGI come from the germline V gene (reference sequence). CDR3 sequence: CASSYSLATRTGELFF. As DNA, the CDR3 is TGTGCCAGCAGTTACTCGCTAGCCACGCGTACCGGGGAGCTGTTTTTT.

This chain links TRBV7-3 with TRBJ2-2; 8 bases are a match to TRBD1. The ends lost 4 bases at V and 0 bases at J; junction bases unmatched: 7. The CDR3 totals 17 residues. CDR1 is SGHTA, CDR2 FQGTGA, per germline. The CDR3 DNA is TGTGCCAGCAGCTCCCCGGACAGGGTCGCGAACACCGGGGAGCTGTTTTTT. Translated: CASSSPDRVANTGELFF.

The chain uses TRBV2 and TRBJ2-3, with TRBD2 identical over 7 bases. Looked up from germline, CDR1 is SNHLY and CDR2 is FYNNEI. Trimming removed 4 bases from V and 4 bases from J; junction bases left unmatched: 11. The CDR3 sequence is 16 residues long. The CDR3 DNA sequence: TGTGCCAGCAGTGCGGGGGAGGGTTATTCACCAGATACGCAGTATTTT. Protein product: CASSAGEGYSPDTQYF.

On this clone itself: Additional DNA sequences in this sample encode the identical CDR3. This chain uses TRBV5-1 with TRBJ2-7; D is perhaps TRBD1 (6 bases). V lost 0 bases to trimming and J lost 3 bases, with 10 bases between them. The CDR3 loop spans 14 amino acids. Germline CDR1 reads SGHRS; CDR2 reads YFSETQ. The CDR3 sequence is CASSLAGRGYEQYF. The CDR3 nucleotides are TGCGCCAGCAGCTTGGCAGGCAGGGGCTACGAGCAGTACTTC.

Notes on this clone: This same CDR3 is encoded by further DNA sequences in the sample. CDR3 nucleotides: TGTGCCAGCAGCTTAAGCGGGACTAACAATGAGCAGTTCTTC. Translation gives CASSLSGTNNEQFF. This sequence joins TRBV7-3 and TRBJ2-1, with 7 bases lining up with TRBD2. The length of the CDR3 is 14 residues. CDR1 is SGHTA, CDR2 FQGTGA, per germline. Losses at the gene ends were 1 base for V and 5 bases for J; bases not matched to a gene: 2.

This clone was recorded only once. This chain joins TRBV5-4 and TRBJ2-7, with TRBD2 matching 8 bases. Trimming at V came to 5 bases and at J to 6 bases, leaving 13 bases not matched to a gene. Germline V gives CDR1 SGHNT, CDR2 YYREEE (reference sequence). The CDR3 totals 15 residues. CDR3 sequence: CASSSWLAGSGEQYF. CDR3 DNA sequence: TGTGCCAGCAGTTCCTGGCTAGCGGGTTCGGGCGAGCAGTACTTC.

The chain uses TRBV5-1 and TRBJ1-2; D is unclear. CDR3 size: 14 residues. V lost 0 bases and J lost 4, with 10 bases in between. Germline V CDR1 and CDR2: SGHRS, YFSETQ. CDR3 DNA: TGCGCCAGCAGCTTGGCGGACCGGGCCTATGGCTACACCTTC. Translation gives CASSLADRAYGYTF.

Written as DNA, the CDR3 is TGTGCCAGCACCCTTCAAGCGGGGCTAGCGGGAGCAACAGATACGCAGTATTTT. Its translation is CASTLQAGLAGATDTQYF. V usage is TRBV11-2 and J usage is TRBJ2-3, with 10 bases lining up with TRBD2. V lost 7 bases, J lost 3 bases, and 16 bases stayed unmatched. This CDR3 region has 18 residues. Germline CDR1 is SGHAT and CDR2 is FQNNGV.

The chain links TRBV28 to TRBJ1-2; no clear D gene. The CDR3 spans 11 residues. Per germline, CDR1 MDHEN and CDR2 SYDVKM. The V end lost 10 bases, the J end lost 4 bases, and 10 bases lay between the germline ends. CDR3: CATQAGYGYTF. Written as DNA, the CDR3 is TGTGCCACTCAGGCGGGCTATGGCTACACCTTC.

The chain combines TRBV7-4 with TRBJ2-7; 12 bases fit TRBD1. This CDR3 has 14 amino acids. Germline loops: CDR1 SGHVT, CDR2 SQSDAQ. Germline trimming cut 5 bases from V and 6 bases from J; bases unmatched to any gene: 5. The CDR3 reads CASSQGQGAGEQYF. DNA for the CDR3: TGTGCCAGCAGCCAGGGACAGGGGGCAGGCGAGCAGTACTTC.

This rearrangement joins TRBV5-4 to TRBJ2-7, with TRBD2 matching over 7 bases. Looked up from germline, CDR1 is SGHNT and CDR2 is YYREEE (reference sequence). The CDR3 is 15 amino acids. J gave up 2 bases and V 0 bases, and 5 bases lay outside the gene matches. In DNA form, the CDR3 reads TGTGCCAGCAGCTTGGGTCAGCGGGACCCCTACGAGCAGTACTTC. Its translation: CASSLGQRDPYEQYF.

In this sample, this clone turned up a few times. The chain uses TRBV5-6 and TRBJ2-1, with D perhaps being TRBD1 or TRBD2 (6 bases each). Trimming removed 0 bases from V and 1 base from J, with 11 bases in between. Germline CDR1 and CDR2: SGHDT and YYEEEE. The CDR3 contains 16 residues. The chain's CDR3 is CASSLVQGRSYNEQFF. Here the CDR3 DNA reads TGTGCCAGCAGCTTGGTCCAGGGGAGGTCCTACAATGAGCAGTTCTTC.

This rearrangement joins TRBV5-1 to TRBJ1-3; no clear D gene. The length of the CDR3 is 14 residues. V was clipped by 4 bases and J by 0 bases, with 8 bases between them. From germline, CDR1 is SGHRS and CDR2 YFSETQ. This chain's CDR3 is CASSPWVSGNTIYF. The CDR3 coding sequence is TGCGCCAGCAGCCCCTGGGTCTCTGGAAACACCATATATTTT.

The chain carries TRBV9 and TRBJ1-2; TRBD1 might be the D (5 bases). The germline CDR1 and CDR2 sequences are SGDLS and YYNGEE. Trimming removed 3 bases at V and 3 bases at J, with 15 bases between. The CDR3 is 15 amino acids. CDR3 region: CASSAHTTGDYGYTF. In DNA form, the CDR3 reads TGTGCCAGCAGCGCACATACAACAGGTGACTATGGCTACACCTTC.

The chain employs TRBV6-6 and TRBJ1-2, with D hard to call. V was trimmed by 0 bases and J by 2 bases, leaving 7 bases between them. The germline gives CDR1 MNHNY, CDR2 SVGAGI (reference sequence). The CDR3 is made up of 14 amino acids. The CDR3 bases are TGTGCCAGCAGTTACTCCGACAAAAACTATGGCTACACCTTC. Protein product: CASSYSDKNYGYTF.

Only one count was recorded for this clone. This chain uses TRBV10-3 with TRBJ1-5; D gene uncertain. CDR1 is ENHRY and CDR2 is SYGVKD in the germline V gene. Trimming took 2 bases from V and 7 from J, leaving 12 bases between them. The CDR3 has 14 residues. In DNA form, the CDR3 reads TGTGCCATCAGTGAGAGTAGGGCAGAACAGCCCCAGCATTTT. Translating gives CAISESRAEQPQHF.

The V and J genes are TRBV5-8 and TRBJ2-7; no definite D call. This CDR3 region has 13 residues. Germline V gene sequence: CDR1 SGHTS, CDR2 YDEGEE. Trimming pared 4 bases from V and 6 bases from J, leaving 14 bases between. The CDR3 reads CASSPSSSVEQYF. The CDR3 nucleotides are TGTGCCAGCAGCCCCTCGAGTTCGGTCGAGCAGTACTTC. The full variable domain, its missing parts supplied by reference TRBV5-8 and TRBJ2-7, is EAGVTQSPTHLIKTRGQQATLRCSPISGHTSVYWYQQALGLGLQFLLWYDEGEERNRGNFPPRFSGRQFPNYSSELNVNALELEDSALYLCASSPSSSVEQYFGPGTRLTVT.

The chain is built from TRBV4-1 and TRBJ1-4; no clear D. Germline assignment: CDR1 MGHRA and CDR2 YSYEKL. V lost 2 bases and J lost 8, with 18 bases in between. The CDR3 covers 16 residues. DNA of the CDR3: TGCGCCAGCAGCCAACCCGGACGGAAGGGAAGCGAAAAACTGTTTTTT. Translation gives CASSQPGRKGSEKLFF.

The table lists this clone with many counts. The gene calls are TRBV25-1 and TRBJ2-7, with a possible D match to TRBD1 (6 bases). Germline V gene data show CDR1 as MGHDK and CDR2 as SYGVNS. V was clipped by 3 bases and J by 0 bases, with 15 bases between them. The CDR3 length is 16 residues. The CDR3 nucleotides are TGTGCCAGCAGTGATTCATTCGACAGGAGCTCCTACGAGCAGTACTTC. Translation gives CASSDSFDRSSYEQYF.

CDR3 residues: CASSYDRDNEKLFF. DNA of the CDR3: TGTGCCAGCAGTTACGACAGAGACAATGAAAAACTGTTTTTT. This chain uses TRBV6-5 with TRBJ1-4; D possibly corresponds to TRBD1 (5 bases). Germline CDR1 and CDR2: MNHEY and SVGAGI. The CDR3 has 14 residues. Trimming took 2 bases from V and 5 from J, leaving 9 bases between them.

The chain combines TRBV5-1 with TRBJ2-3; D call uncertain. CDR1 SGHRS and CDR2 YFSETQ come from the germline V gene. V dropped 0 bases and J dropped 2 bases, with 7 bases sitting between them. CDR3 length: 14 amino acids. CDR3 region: CASSLARHTDTQYF. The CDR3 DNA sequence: TGCGCCAGCAGCTTGGCCAGGCACACAGATACGCAGTATTTT.

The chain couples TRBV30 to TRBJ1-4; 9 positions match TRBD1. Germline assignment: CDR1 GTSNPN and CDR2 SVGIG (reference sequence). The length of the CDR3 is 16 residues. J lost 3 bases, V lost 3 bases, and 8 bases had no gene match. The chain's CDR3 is CAWRDHRGLSNEKLFF. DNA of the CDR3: TGTGCCTGGAGGGACCACAGGGGGCTGTCTAATGAAAAACTGTTTTTT.

The CDR3 protein is CATRRRYEQYF. The CDR3 nucleotides are TGTGCAACGAGGCGGCGGTACGAGCAGTACTTC. This chain uses TRBV28 with TRBJ2-7; D is uncertain. Germline V CDR1 and CDR2: MDHEN, SYDVKM. The CDR3 has 11 amino acids.

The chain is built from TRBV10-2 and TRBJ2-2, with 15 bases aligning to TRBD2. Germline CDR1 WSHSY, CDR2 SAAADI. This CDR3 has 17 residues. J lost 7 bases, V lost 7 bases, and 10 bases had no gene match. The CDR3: CASTMGLAGGLGGELFF. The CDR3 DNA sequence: TGCGCCAGCACCATGGGACTAGCGGGGGGTTTGGGCGGGGAGCTGTTTTTT.

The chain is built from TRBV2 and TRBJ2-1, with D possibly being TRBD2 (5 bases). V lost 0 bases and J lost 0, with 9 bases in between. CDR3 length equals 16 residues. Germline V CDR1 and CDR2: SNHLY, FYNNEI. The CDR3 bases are TGTGCCAGCAGTGAAGCGGGAGTGAGCTCCTACAATGAGCAGTTCTTC. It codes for CASSEAGVSSYNEQFF.

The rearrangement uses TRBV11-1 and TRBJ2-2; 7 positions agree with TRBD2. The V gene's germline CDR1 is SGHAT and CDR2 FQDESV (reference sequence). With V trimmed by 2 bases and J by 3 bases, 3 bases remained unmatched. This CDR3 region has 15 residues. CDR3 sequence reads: CASSLQLADTGELFF. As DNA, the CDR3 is TGTGCCAGCAGCTTACAGCTAGCGGACACCGGGGAGCTGTTTTTT.

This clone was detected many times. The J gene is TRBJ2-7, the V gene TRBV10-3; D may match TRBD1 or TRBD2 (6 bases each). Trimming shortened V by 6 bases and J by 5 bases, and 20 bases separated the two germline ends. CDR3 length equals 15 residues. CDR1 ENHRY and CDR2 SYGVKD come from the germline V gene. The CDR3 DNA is TGTGCCATCAGGGGGGAGGCAGGGGAAAACCACGAGCAGTACTTC. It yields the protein CAIRGEAGENHEQYF.